This T cell receptor (beta chain) was identified during a study of technical replicates of blood from several donors. The repertoire was sequenced with immunoSEQ multiplex PCR; TCRdb's copy has only in-frame clones and lacks some. Among around 100,000 clones listed, approximately 94% were seen once. Trimming shortened V by 3 bases and J by 0 bases, and 14 bases separated the two germline ends. Per the germline V gene, CDR1 is ENHRY and CDR2 is SYGVKD. The CDR3 spans 17 residues. The sample comprised T cells isolated from PBMCs. V is TRBV10-3 and J is TRBJ1-4; D unclear. The TCR sequence derives from a human donor in good health. The chain's CDR3 is CAISDILEGTTNEKLFF. CDR3 in DNA: TGTGCCATCAGTGACATACTAGAGGGCACAACTAATGAAAAACTGTTTTTT.